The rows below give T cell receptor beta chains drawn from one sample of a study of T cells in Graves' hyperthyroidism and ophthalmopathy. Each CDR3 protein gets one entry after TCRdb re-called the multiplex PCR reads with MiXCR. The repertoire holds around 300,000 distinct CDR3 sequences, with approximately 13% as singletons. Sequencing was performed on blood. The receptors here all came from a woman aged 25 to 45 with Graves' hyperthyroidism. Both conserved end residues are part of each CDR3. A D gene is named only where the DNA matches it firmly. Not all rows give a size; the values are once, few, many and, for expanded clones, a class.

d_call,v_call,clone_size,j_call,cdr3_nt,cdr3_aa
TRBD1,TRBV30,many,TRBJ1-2,TGTGCCTGGAGCTGGCGGGACAGGGGTCTCGATGGCTACACCTTC,CAWSWRDRGLDGYTF
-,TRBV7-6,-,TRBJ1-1,TGTGCCAGCAGCTTAGCGCAAGGGCGGCCCAACACTGAAGCTTTCTTT,CASSLAQGRPNTEAFF
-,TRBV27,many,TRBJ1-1,TGTGCCAGCAGTTTATTAAGGGGGTACACTGAAGCTTTCTTT,CASSLLRGYTEAFF
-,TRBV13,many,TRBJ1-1,TGTGCCAGCGGACCGCAGGGAGAAGCTTTCTTT,CASGPQGEAFF
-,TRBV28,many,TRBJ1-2,TGTGCCAGCAGTTTAGAGGGTGTTGGCTATGGCTACACCTTC,CASSLEGVGYGYTF
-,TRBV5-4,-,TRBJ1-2,TGTGCCAGCAGCACACCGGGACTGTGGGTTGGCTACACCTTC,CASSTPGLWVGYTF
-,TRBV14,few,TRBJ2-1,TGTGCCAGCAGCGCTAGCCCTAGCTCCTACAATGAGCAGTTCTTC,CASSASPSSYNEQFF
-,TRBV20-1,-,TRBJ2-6,TGCAGTGCGGTATCAGGGTCAGGGGCCAACGTCCTGACTTTC,CSAVSGSGANVLTF
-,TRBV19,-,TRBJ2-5,TGTGCCAGTAGTATCCGGGACACTCAAGAGACCCAGTACTTC,CASSIRDTQETQYF
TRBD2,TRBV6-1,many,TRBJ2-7,TGTGCCAGCCACGGGAGAGGGAGCGGGGGCTACGAGCAGTACTTC,CASHGRGSGGYEQYF
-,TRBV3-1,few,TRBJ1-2,TGTGCCAGCAGCCCCACCCGATCAGGGAACTATGGCTACACCTTC,CASSPTRSGNYGYTF
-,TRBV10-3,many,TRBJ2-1,TGTGCCATCAGTGTAGGTCAGACGAACAATGAGCAGTTCTTC,CAISVGQTNNEQFF
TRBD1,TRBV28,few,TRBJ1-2,TGTGCCAGCAGTACACAGGGGGATGGCTACACCTTC,CASSTQGDGYTF
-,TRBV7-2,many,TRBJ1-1,TGTGCCAGCAGCCCAATTCTGGCAGGACGCACTGAAGCTTTCTTT,CASSPILAGRTEAFF
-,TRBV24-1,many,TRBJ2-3,TGTGCCACCAGTGGCAACAGGGCTCTCACAGATACGCAGTATTTT,CATSGNRALTDTQYF
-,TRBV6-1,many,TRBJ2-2,TGTGCCAGCAAACTGCCCGGGGAGCTGTTTTTT,CASKLPGELFF
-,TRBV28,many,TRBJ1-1,TGTGCCAGCAGTCGGATACATATTTCTGAGGAAGCTTTCTTT,CASSRIHISEEAFF
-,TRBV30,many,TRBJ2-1,TGTGCCTGGGAAGTCTACAATGAGCAGTTCTTC,CAWEVYNEQFF
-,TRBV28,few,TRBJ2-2,TGTGCCAGCAGTTTATTGGGGAACACCGGGGAGCTGTTTTTT,CASSLLGNTGELFF
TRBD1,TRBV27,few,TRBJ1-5,TGTGCCAGCAGACCTATCCCCGGACAGGAGCCCCAGCATTTT,CASRPIPGQEPQHF
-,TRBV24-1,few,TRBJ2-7,TGTGCCACCAGTGATTTGTTGGACGAGCCCCCCTACGAGCAGTACTTC,CATSDLLDEPPYEQYF
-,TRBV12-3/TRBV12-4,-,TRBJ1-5,TGTGCCAGCAGTGGTCAGGGCGGCGATCAGCCCCAGCATTTT,CASSGQGGDQPQHF
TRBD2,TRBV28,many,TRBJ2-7,TGTGCCAGCAGTGGGGCACGGGACTACTACGAGCAGTACTTC,CASSGARDYYEQYF
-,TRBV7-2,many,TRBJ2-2,TGTGCCAGCAGCTTCGGGTCGAACACCGGGGAGCTGTTTTTT,CASSFGSNTGELFF
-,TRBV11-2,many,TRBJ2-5,TGTGCCAGCAGCTCCTCGGGGCGTCAGGAGACCCAGTACTTC,CASSSSGRQETQYF
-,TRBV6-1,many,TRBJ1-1,TGTGCCAGCAGTGAAGCGCAGGTAAACACTGAAGCTTTCTTT,CASSEAQVNTEAFF
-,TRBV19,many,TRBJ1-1,TGTGCCAGTAGTATGGCAGGGAAGACTGAAGCTTTCTTT,CASSMAGKTEAFF
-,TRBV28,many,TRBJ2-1,TGTGCCAGCAGTTTATCCGACAGCGCCGACTACAATGAGCAGTTCTTC,CASSLSDSADYNEQFF
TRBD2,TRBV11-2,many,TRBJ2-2,TGTGCCAGCGGTAGCGGGAGGTTGACCGGGGAGCTGTTTTTT,CASGSGRLTGELFF
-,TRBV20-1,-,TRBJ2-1,TGCAGTGCTAGGACAACCGGGACTTTCATCCACAATGAGCAGTTCTTC,CSARTTGTFIHNEQFF
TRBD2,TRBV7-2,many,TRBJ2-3,TGTGCCAGCAGCTCGACTAGCGGGAGGGCGGGGGATACGCAGTATTTT,CASSSTSGRAGDTQYF
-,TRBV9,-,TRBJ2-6,TGTGCCAGCAGCGTAGTGAGCTCTGGGGCCAACGTCCTGACTTTC,CASSVVSSGANVLTF
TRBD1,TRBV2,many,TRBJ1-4,TGTGCCAGCAGCAGCCCCCGGACAGGCGATGAAAAACTGTTTTTT,CASSSPRTGDEKLFF
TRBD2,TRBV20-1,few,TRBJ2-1,TGCAGTGCTAGAGATAGCGGGAGGGCCAATGAGCAGTTCTTC,CSARDSGRANEQFF
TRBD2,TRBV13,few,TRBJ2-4,TGTGCCAGCAGCTCCCGACTAGCGGGAGGAATAGCCAAAAACATTCAGTACTTC,CASSSRLAGGIAKNIQYF
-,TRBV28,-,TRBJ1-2,TGTGCCAGCAGTTCGGGGCCAGGGCGTCAATATGGCTACACCTTC,CASSSGPGRQYGYTF
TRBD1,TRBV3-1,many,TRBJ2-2,TGTGCCAGCAGCCAAGGACAGGGGGCTCGGACCGGGGAGCTGTTTTTT,CASSQGQGARTGELFF
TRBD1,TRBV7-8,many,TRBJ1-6,TGTGCCAGCAGCCGAGCCTCCGGGACAGGGGTACAGTCACCCCTCCACTTT,CASSRASGTGVQSPLHF
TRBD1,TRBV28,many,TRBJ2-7,TGTGCCAGCATTCCTACAGGGGGCCAATCCTACGAGCAGTACTTC,CASIPTGGQSYEQYF
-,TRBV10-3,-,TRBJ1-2,TGTGCCATCAGGGGGGAGAGGGATGGCTACACCTTC,CAIRGERDGYTF
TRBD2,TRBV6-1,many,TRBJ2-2,TGTGCCAGCAGTCGGTGGACTAGCGGGAGCCTCAGCACCGGGGAGCTGTTTTTT,CASSRWTSGSLSTGELFF
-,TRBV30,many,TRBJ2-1,TGTGCCTGGAGTGTAGGTCATGGAAACAATGAGCAGTTCTTC,CAWSVGHGNNEQFF
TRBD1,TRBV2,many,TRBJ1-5,TGTGCCAGCAGTCCGTTCGGGACAGGGGGCCGACAGCCCCAGCATTTT,CASSPFGTGGRQPQHF
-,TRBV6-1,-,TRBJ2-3,TGTGCCAGCGTAGGGCTGGGCACGCCAGATACGCAGTATTTT,CASVGLGTPDTQYF
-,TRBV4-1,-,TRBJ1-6,TGCGCCAGCAGCCAAGATTTCGGCAGGGAGAGGCTCCTCCACTTT,CASSQDFGRERLLHF
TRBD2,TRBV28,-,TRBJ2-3,TGTGCCAGCAGCCCGACTAGCGGGACCGGAGATACGCAGTATTTT,CASSPTSGTGDTQYF
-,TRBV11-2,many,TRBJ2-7,TGTGCCAGCAGCAATCAGGTCTCCTACGAGCAGTACTTC,CASSNQVSYEQYF
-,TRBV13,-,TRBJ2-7,TGTGCCAGCAGCTCCCCCCGGACAGCACCCTACGAGCAGTACTTC,CASSSPRTAPYEQYF
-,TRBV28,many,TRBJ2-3,TGTGCCAGCAGTTTATATCAGGCGGGATCAGATACGCAGTATTTT,CASSLYQAGSDTQYF
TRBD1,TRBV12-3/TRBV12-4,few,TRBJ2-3,TGTGCCAGCAGCGACGGGACAGCCTACACAGATACGCAGTATTTT,CASSDGTAYTDTQYF
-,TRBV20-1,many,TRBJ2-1,TGCAGTGCTAGTGTCCTTTTTGCCGTGTACAATGAGCAGTTCTTC,CSASVLFAVYNEQFF